Each of the 21 T cell receptor beta chains below was sequenced from the same sample in a study of T cell responses to AZD1222 COVID-19 vaccine. Using immunoSEQ multiplex PCR, the repertoire was profiled, and TCRdb retains in-frame clones only, with some absent. The sample lists fewer than 90,000 clones, more than 70% occurring once. Material: peripheral blood, obtained 28 days after the second AZD1222 dose. The receptors come from an adult who received the AZD1222 COVID-19 vaccine.

The chain couples TRBV5-1 to TRBJ2-3; D could derive from TRBD1 or TRBD2 (5 bases each). Trimming pared 0 bases from V and 3 bases from J, leaving 8 bases between. Germline lookup yields CDR1 SGHRS and CDR2 YFSETQ. The CDR3 has 14 residues. CDR3 sequence reads: CASSLGDETDTQYF. CDR3 sequence (DNA): TGCGCCAGCAGCTTGGGGGACGAAACAGATACGCAGTATTTT. Combining the CDR3 with reference TRBV5-1 and TRBJ2-3 gives the whole variable domain KAGVTQTPRYLIKTRGQQVTLSCSPISGHRSVSWYQQTPGQGLQFLFEYFSETQRNKGNFPGRFSGRQFSNSRSEMNVSTLELGDSALYLCASSLGDETDTQYFGPGTRLTVL.

The V call is TRBV5-6, the J call TRBJ2-7, with 9 positions matching TRBD1. After removal of 1 base from V and 3 bases from J, the junction contained 2 bases not matched to a gene. In germline, CDR1 is SGHDT, CDR2 YYEEEE. The CDR3 covers 14 residues. The CDR3 loop is CASSLLDRGYEQYF. The CDR3 bases are TGTGCCAGCAGCTTGTTGGACAGGGGCTACGAGCAGTACTTC.

The sample holds one count of this clone. This chain connects TRBV24-1 to TRBJ2-3; tentative D call: TRBD1 (6 bases). Trimming left V 1 base short and J 0 bases short, with 16 bases between. Germline V gene data show CDR1 as KGHDR and CDR2 as SFDVKD. This CDR3 region has 18 residues. CDR3 coding DNA: TGTGCCACCAGTGATTTTCCCCCCCGGACAGCTAGCACAGATACGCAGTATTTT. Translating it yields CATSDFPPRTASTDTQYF.

The V gene is TRBV3-1 (or the pseudogene TRBV3-2), the J gene TRBJ1-1; 9 positions agree with TRBD1. The CDR3 sequence is 16 residues long. Trimming took 4 bases from V and 4 from J; bases not matched to a gene: 10. CDR1 and CDR2 from the germline V gene are LGHDT and YNNKEL (reference sequence). The CDR3 region has the DNA TGTGCCAGCAGCCCTTTTAACAGGGGGCGAGTCACTGAAGCTTTCTTT. This codes for CASSPFNRGRVTEAFF.

This rearrangement joins TRBV7-8 to TRBJ2-4; tentatively, D is TRBD2 (6 bases). The CDR3 spans 15 residues. Germline V lookup: CDR1 SGHVS, CDR2 FQNEAQ. Deletions cut 1 base from V and 9 bases from J, with 16 bases between. The chain's CDR3 is CASSLEGSGVGIQYF. The DNA for the CDR3 is TGTGCCAGCAGCTTAGAAGGCTCGGGGGTTGGCATTCAGTACTTC. Full variable domain (missing parts from reference TRBV7-8 and TRBJ2-4): GAGVSQSPRYKVAKRGQDVALRCDPISGHVSLFWYQQALGQGPEFLTYFQNEAQLDKSGLPSDRFFAERPEGSVSTLKIQRTQQEDSAVYLCASSLEGSGVGIQYFGAGTRLSVL.

This clone was recorded once. J is TRBJ2-4 and V is TRBV7-2; 7 nucleotides align to TRBD2. With V trimmed by 1 base and J by 2 bases, 8 bases remained unmatched. This CDR3 contains 17 residues. Germline V gene lookup returns CDR1 SGHTA and CDR2 FQGNSA. Here the CDR3 reads CASSLGRASGSKNIQYF. CDR3 sequence (DNA): TGTGCCAGCAGCTTAGGGAGGGCTAGCGGCTCCAAAAACATTCAGTACTTC.

J is TRBJ2-1 and V is TRBV15; D remains ambiguous. The germline V and J ends were trimmed by 4 bases and 5 bases, with 12 bases remaining between them. The germline V gene has CDR1 LNHNV and CDR2 YYDKDF (reference sequence). The CDR3 loop spans 14 amino acids. This chain's CDR3 is CATSIETLDNEQFF. The CDR3 coding sequence is TGTGCCACCAGCATTGAAACTCTCGACAATGAGCAGTTCTTC.

This chain connects TRBV3-1 (or the pseudogene TRBV3-2) to TRBJ2-2, with TRBD2 matching 11 bases. This CDR3 is built from 16 residues. J gave up 6 bases and V 2 bases, and 5 bases lay outside the gene matches. CDR1 LGHDT and CDR2 YNNKEL come from the germline V gene (reference sequence). CDR3 in amino acids: CASSQTSGRTAGELFF. Written as DNA, the CDR3 is TGTGCCAGCAGCCAAACTAGCGGGAGAACGGCCGGGGAGCTGTTTTTT.

The V gene is TRBV5-1, the J gene TRBJ1-1; D possibly corresponds to TRBD1 (6 bases). The CDR3 is 15 amino acids. The V gene's germline CDR1 is SGHRS and CDR2 YFSETQ. V lost 0 bases, J lost 3 bases, and 12 bases lay in between. This CDR3 reads CASSLAGQGYTEAFF. Written as DNA, the CDR3 is TGCGCCAGCAGCTTGGCCGGGCAGGGGTACACTGAAGCTTTCTTT.

This chain's CDR3 is CASSESGNTIYF. The CDR3 DNA follows: TGTGCCAGCAGTGAAAGCGGAAACACCATATATTTT. The genes are TRBV2 and TRBJ1-3; D is unclear. Trimming left V 2 bases short and J 4 bases short, with 3 bases between. The CDR3 is made up of 12 amino acids. Germline assignment: CDR1 SNHLY and CDR2 FYNNEI.

The chain links TRBV29-1 to TRBJ2-7, with 7 bases identical to TRBD2. Trimming at V came to 5 bases and at J to 2 bases, leaving 9 bases not matched to a gene. The germline V gene encodes CDR1 SQVTM and CDR2 ANQGSEA. The CDR3 has 14 residues. The CDR3 protein is CSVTGTNRPYEQYF. The CDR3, as DNA: TGCAGCGTTACCGGGACTAACCGCCCCTACGAGCAGTACTTC.

The chain carries TRBV6-4 and TRBJ2-3; D may be TRBD1 (6 bases). Germline V gives CDR1 MRHNA, CDR2 SNTAGT. V lost 6 bases and J lost 4, with 11 bases in between. This CDR3 comprises 13 residues. CDR3 coding DNA: TGTGCCAGCAGCAGGACAGAGGCAGATACGCAGTATTTT. Translated: CASSRTEADTQYF.

The chain employs TRBV24-1 and TRBJ2-1, with D possibly matching TRBD2 (6 bases). This CDR3 is built from 17 residues. Germline V lookup: CDR1 KGHDR, CDR2 SFDVKD. V dropped 3 bases and J dropped 1 base, with 15 bases sitting between them. The CDR3 coding sequence is TGTGCCACCAGTGATCCTGGGGGGATGTCATCCTACAATGAGCAGTTCTTC. It translates to CATSDPGGMSSYNEQFF.

The V and J genes are TRBV29-1 and TRBJ1-2; perhaps TRBD1 as D (6 bases). The CDR3 extends over 12 amino acids. V lost 2 bases, J lost 8 bases, and 12 bases lay in between. Germline V CDR1 and CDR2: SQVTM, ANQGSEA. The chain's CDR3 is CSVEPGGGGYTF. The CDR3 DNA reads as TGCAGCGTTGAACCCGGGGGCGGCGGCTACACCTTC.

The table lists this clone with a count of one. This chain uses TRBV29-1 with TRBJ2-3; D might be TRBD1 (5 bases). The V gene's germline CDR1 is SQVTM and CDR2 ANQGSEA. The CDR3 sequence is 13 residues long. Deletions cut 7 bases from V and 6 bases from J, with 17 bases between. DNA of the CDR3: TGCAGCGGAGCCGAAGGGGTTGCGGATACGCAGTATTTT. Translating gives CSGAEGVADTQYF.

The CDR3 coding sequence is TGTGCCAGCTTCCCAACGGGGACTAGCGGGACTAGAGAGCAGTTCTTC. Residues: CASFPTGTSGTREQFF. The chain couples TRBV18 to TRBJ2-1; 13 positions match TRBD2. In germline, CDR1 is KGHSH, CDR2 LQKENI. The CDR3 spans 16 residues. The V and J ends lost 7 bases and 10 bases, in that order; junction bases with no gene match: 13.

V usage is TRBV5-1 and J usage is TRBJ2-1, with 7 bases identical to TRBD2. V lost 2 bases and J lost 3; bases outside the gene matches: 2. The CDR3 is 14 residues long. The V gene's germline CDR1 is SGHRS and CDR2 YFSETQ. DNA for the CDR3: TGCGCCAGCAGCTTCCCTAGCGGCTACAATGAGCAGTTCTTC. It encodes CASSFPSGYNEQFF.

This clone was seen only a few times. The CDR3 reads CASSSPNTYEQYF. CDR3 in DNA: TGTGCCAGCAGCTCACCAAACACATACGAGCAGTACTTC. The chain is built from TRBV7-2 and TRBJ2-7; D is unclear. The CDR3 is 13 residues long. The V end was cut by 4 bases, the J end by 4 bases, with 11 bases between. Germline assignment: CDR1 SGHTA and CDR2 FQGNSA.

The rearrangement joins TRBV2 to TRBJ2-4; 9 nucleotides align to TRBD1. This CDR3 is 14 amino acids long. The J segment lost 9 bases and the V segment lost 6 bases, leaving 9 bases of the junction unmatched. Germline-derived CDR1 and CDR2 are SNHLY and FYNNEI. CDR3 in amino acids: CASSRDRAKGIQYF. The DNA of the CDR3 is TGTGCCAGCAGCCGGGACAGGGCCAAGGGCATTCAGTACTTC.

The chain recombines TRBV3-1 (or the pseudogene TRBV3-2) with TRBJ2-5; possibly TRBD1 or TRBD2 for D (6 bases each). Germline V gives CDR1 LGHDT, CDR2 YNNKEL (reference sequence). CDR3 size: 16 residues. Trimming shortened V by 0 bases and J by 5 bases, and 16 bases separated the two germline ends. The CDR3 DNA is TGTGCCAGCAGCCAAGACGGCGGAATAGGGGGGGAGACCCAGTACTTC. This codes for CASSQDGGIGGETQYF.

The chain links TRBV6-5 to TRBJ1-2, with 7 positions matching TRBD1. This CDR3 contains 14 residues. Germline CDR1 and CDR2: MNHEY and SVGAGI. V gave up 2 bases and J gave up 4 bases; unmatched junction bases: 4. Written as DNA, the CDR3 is TGTGCCAGCAGTTACGAAGCAGGGGGCTATGGCTACACCTTC. Protein product: CASSYEAGGYGYTF.